The next 11 T cell receptor beta chains were all read from a single sample in a study of cytomegalovirus exposure and HLA in healthy donors. Primers: 60 Vbeta forward and 13 Jbeta reverse. TCRdb keeps only in-frame clones here, not all; method: immunoSEQ multiplex PCR. Its clone listing holds fewer than 200,000 clones. Sequenced: PBMCs. Receptor source: a man younger than 40 in good health and CMV-seronegative.

The rearrangement links TRBV19 to TRBJ1-3, with D hard to call. Trimming removed 6 bases from V and 0 bases from J, with 9 bases in between. The germline V gene has CDR1 LNHDA and CDR2 SQIVND (reference sequence). This CDR3 has 14 amino acids. The CDR3 spells CASRHGSSGNTIYF. As DNA, the CDR3 is TGTGCCAGTAGACACGGGAGCTCTGGAAACACCATATATTTT.

The chain couples TRBV5-4 to TRBJ2-1, with 15 bases aligning to TRBD2. The CDR3 extends over 18 amino acids. Germline assignment: CDR1 SGHNT and CDR2 YYREEE (reference sequence). The V gene end was trimmed by 4 bases and the J gene end by 0 bases; junction bases not matched to a gene: 5. In DNA form, the CDR3 reads TGTGCCAGCAGCCCGGGACTAGCGGGGGGTAGCTCCTACAATGAGCAGTTCTTC. This translates into CASSPGLAGGSSYNEQFF.

The V call is TRBV2, the J call TRBJ2-3, with TRBD1 as a possible D gene (6 bases). Per germline, CDR1 SNHLY and CDR2 FYNNEI. This CDR3 region has 15 residues. Trimming took 1 base from V and 3 from J, leaving 11 bases between them. CDR3 sequence reads: CASSEDRVGTDTQYF. The CDR3 DNA is TGTGCCAGCAGTGAAGACAGGGTCGGGACAGATACGCAGTATTTT.

Here the CDR3 DNA reads TGTGCCATCAGCACTACTGGGACCGGGGAGCTGTTTTTT. The encoded protein is CAISTTGTGELFF. V usage is TRBV10-3 and J usage is TRBJ2-2; D is ambiguous. Trimming left V 6 bases short and J 5 bases short, with 10 bases between. Germline CDR1 ENHRY, CDR2 SYGVKD. The CDR3 extends over 13 amino acids.

The chain employs TRBV28 and TRBJ2-7; D not certain. The V gene's germline CDR1 is MDHEN and CDR2 SYDVKM. This CDR3 has 14 amino acids. Deletions cut 2 bases from V and 4 bases from J, with 12 bases between. The chain's CDR3 is CASSLGQIFYEQYF. The CDR3 DNA sequence: TGTGCCAGCAGTTTAGGGCAGATCTTTTACGAGCAGTACTTC.

This chain uses TRBV5-8 with TRBJ2-2; 8 bases align to TRBD1. The V segment lost 4 bases and the J segment 4 bases; nucleotides outside the gene matches: 6. In germline, CDR1 is SGHTS, CDR2 YDEGEE. The CDR3 covers 15 residues. The CDR3 loop reads CASSPWTGSTGELFF. In DNA form, the CDR3 reads TGTGCCAGCAGCCCGTGGACAGGGTCCACCGGGGAGCTGTTTTTT.

The chain is built from TRBV4-1 and TRBJ2-2; 10 bases fit TRBD2. The germline gives CDR1 MGHRA, CDR2 YSYEKL. The J segment lost 7 bases and the V segment lost 2 bases, leaving 10 bases of the junction unmatched. The CDR3 consists of 17 residues. The CDR3 DNA reads as TGCGCCAGCAGCCAACGGCTAGCGGGGGCCCCTCTCGGGGAGCTGTTTTTT. Its protein product is CASSQRLAGAPLGELFF.

The V call is TRBV5-4, the J call TRBJ2-2, with TRBD2 matching over 14 bases. CDR1 and CDR2 (germline): SGHNT, YYREEE (reference sequence). The CDR3 runs to 17 residues. V dropped 5 bases and J dropped 1; count of bases not matched to a gene: 4. The CDR3 nucleotides are TGTGCCAGCAGTCAAGGGACTAGCGGGAGGAACACCGGGGAGCTGTTTTTT. Translated, it gives CASSQGTSGRNTGELFF.

CDR3 sequence reads: CAISASRGTNTHEQYF. CDR3 in DNA: TGTGCCATCAGTGCAAGTCGTGGGACAAACACCCACGAGCAGTACTTC. The rearrangement joins TRBV10-3 to TRBJ2-7, with D maybe TRBD1 (6 bases). This CDR3 region has 16 residues. Germline V CDR1 and CDR2: ENHRY, SYGVKD. Trimming shortened V by 4 bases and J by 5 bases, and 21 bases separated the two germline ends.

V gene TRBV10-1 combines with J gene TRBJ2-1; D ambiguous. Germline V lookup: CDR1 WNHNN, CDR2 SYGVQD (reference sequence). The CDR3 has 13 amino acids. V lost 3 bases, J lost 4 bases, and 7 bases lay in between. This CDR3 is CASSEQIYNEQFF. In DNA form, the CDR3 reads TGCGCCAGCAGTGAACAGATTTACAATGAGCAGTTCTTC.

The chain couples TRBV4-3 to TRBJ1-5; 9 bases agree with TRBD1. CDR1 LGHNA and CDR2 YSLEER come from the germline V gene. Germline trimming cut 2 bases from V and 5 bases from J; bases unmatched to any gene: 10. This CDR3 spans 17 amino acids. CDR3 protein: CASSQQPTGGVYQPQHF. The CDR3 DNA sequence: TGCGCCAGCAGCCAACAACCCACAGGGGGCGTGTATCAGCCCCAGCATTTT.